The clone carrying this T cell receptor (beta chain) was counted ten times or more. Antigen unknown. Described time point: sample taken at primary tumor resection. Whole RNA, isolated from tumor, nontumor lung or frozen PBMC, was sequenced without prior sorting. 72 TRACERx patients with early, untreated non-small cell lung cancer donated samples. A single record per CDR3 protein comes from TCRdb applying MiXCR to the 5' RACE reads. Of about 26,000 distinct CDR3 sequences in the sample, 9.5% to 15% were seen once. This specimen comes from a study of spatial heterogeneity in lung cancer. Study-wide context: More than nine raw reads, on average, carried each unique TCR and UMI combination.

V lost 5 bases and J lost 3; bases outside the gene matches: 7. Per the germline V gene, CDR1 is SGHAT and CDR2 is FQDESV (reference sequence). The CDR3 runs to 14 residues. Study results and caveats: Tumor TCRs that were ubiquitous and expanded showed up in blood more at resection than follow-up.

V is TRBV11-1 and J is TRBJ2-7, with 7 nucleotides matching TRBD1. The TCR originated in a female donor with early-stage non-small cell lung cancer. Sequences were derived from PBMCs, sampled at surgery. Written as DNA, the CDR3 is TGTGCCAGCAGCCCGGGACAGACCTACTACGAGCAGTACTTC. Its translation: CASSPGQTYYEQYF.